This is a list of T cell receptor beta chains from one sample in a study of shared T cell receptors in the human thymus. The data were produced by immunoSEQ multiplex PCR, yet TCRdb's version contains in-frame clones alone and is incomplete. The sample holds hundreds of thousands of clones, 80% to 90% seen once. These same data were also listed under a study on human thymus T cells.

Sequencing used thymocytes. The receptors here all came from a girl under three years old with a congenital heart defect. CDR3s include the opening cysteine and the closing phenylalanine or tryptophan. A D gene is named only where the DNA matches it firmly. Some rows mark clone size as missing; the rest say once, few, many or name a class of expanded clone.

V	D	size	J	DNA	CDR3
TRBV6-1	.	.	TRBJ2-7	TGTGCCAGCAGTCACCAGGGGGGACAGCCCTACGAGCAGTACTTC	CASSHQGGQPYEQYF
TRBV7-7	TRBD2	.	TRBJ2-3	TGTGCCAGCAGCCGACTAGCGGGGGGCGGTGGAGATACGCAGTATTTT	CASSRLAGGGGDTQYF
TRBV27	TRBD1	.	TRBJ1-5	TGTGCCAGCAGTTTATCCAGGGGGAACAATCAGCCCCAGCATTTT	CASSLSRGNNQPQHF
TRBV5-4	TRBD2	.	TRBJ2-5	TGTGCCAGCAGCATCGGGACTAGCGGGCTCTTACAAGAGACCCAGTACTTC	CASSIGTSGLLQETQYF
TRBV4-1	TRBD2	.	TRBJ2-7	TGCGCCAGCAGCCAAGTCTACAGGACTAGCGGATATTCAAGCTCCTACGAGCAGTACTTC	CASSQVYRTSGYSSSYEQYF
TRBV5-4	TRBD2	.	TRBJ2-7	TGTGCCAGCAGCTTAGGACTAGCGGGGGTCTACGAGCAGTACTTC	CASSLGLAGVYEQYF
TRBV28	TRBD2	.	TRBJ2-5	TGTGCCAGCAGTTTGGGCAAGAAGGCTAGCGGGGGCCACACCCCCGGGGAGACCCAGTACTTC	CASSLGKKASGGHTPGETQYF
TRBV14	TRBD2	once	TRBJ2-3	TGTGCCAGCAGCCAAGAGAGCGGGGGGTCTGAAGATACGCAGTATTTT	CASSQESGGSEDTQYF
TRBV6-5	TRBD1	once	TRBJ1-1	TGTGCCAGCAGTTCAACAGGGGGGTACACTGAAGCTTTCTTT	CASSSTGGYTEAFF
TRBV28	.	.	TRBJ1-1	TGTGCCAGCTTGATCGACCGAGGGACTGAAGCTTTCTTT	CASLIDRGTEAFF
TRBV15	TRBD2	.	TRBJ2-5	TGTGCCACCAGCAGAGAGACTTTCGCGGGGGGGAATCAACAAGAGACCCAGTACTTC	CATSRETFAGGNQQETQYF
TRBV9	.	.	TRBJ2-4	TGTGCCAGCAGCCAACTAGAAGGATTTTCGGGAGAAAACATTCAGTACTTC	CASSQLEGFSGENIQYF
TRBV2	TRBD1	few	TRBJ1-2	TGTGCCAGCAGCCCCCGGGACAGGGTATGTCCCCCTTGTGGCTACACCTTC	CASSPRDRVCPPCGYTF
TRBV19	TRBD1	.	TRBJ1-3	TGTGCCAGTAGCGGGACAGTCTCTGGAAACACCATATATTTT	CASSGTVSGNTIYF
TRBV5-1	.	.	TRBJ2-5	TGCGCCAGCAGCGCATCAGGGGCCCAGTACTTC	CASSASGAQYF
TRBV6-1	.	.	TRBJ1-6	TGTGCCAGCAGTGAAGAAGCCCCGAATAATTCACCCCTCCACTTT	CASSEEAPNNSPLHF
TRBV12-5	.	.	TRBJ2-7	TGTGCTAGTGGCCCTCAGGGGGGCGAGCTCTACGAGCAGTACTTC	CASGPQGGELYEQYF
TRBV5-6	TRBD1	.	TRBJ1-2	TGTGCCAGCAACTCGACAGGGGAGAACTATGGCTACACCTTC	CASNSTGENYGYTF
TRBV12-5	.	.	TRBJ1-2	TGTGCTAGTGGTTTGGGCAGGGGTGGCTACACCTTC	CASGLGRGGYTF
TRBV4-1	TRBD1	.	TRBJ1-1	TGCGCCAGCAGCCTAGGAAACAGGGGGTACACTGAAGCTTTCTTT	CASSLGNRGYTEAFF
TRBV2	.	.	TRBJ2-7	TGTGCCAGCAGTGATAGGGGTGCCTACGAGCAGTACTTC	CASSDRGAYEQYF
TRBV5-5	TRBD2	.	TRBJ2-5	TGTGCCAGCAGCTGGAGCCGGACTAGCGGGGGGCAAGAGACCCAGTACTTC	CASSWSRTSGGQETQYF
TRBV5-1	TRBD1	.	TRBJ1-2	TGCGCCAGCAGCTCCCGGACAGGGGGATCTTTTTGGGCAGGCTACACCTTC	CASSSRTGGSFWAGYTF
TRBV4-1	.	.	TRBJ2-5	TGCGCCAGCAGCCAAGCCCAGGGGTATCCGGCCGGACAGGAGACCCAGTACTTC	CASSQAQGYPAGQETQYF
TRBV11-2	.	.	TRBJ1-4	TGTGCCAGCAGCTTCTCGGGGGGGAAGGAAAAACTGTTTTTT	CASSFSGGKEKLFF
TRBV15	TRBD2	once	TRBJ2-2	TGTGCCACCGTAATCGGTACTAGCGGGGGGGAAAACACCGGGGAGCTGTTTTTT	CATVIGTSGGENTGELFF
TRBV15	TRBD1	.	TRBJ2-2	TGTGCCACCAGCAATAACCTGACCCGAACACAGGGGTCCGGGGAGCTGTTTTTT	CATSNNLTRTQGSGELFF
TRBV19	.	.	TRBJ1-1	TGTGCCAGTACCCAGGGCCTCAACACTGAAGCTTTCTTT	CASTQGLNTEAFF
TRBV28	.	.	TRBJ1-4	TGTGCCAGCAGTTTTCAGAATGAAAAACTGTTTTTT	CASSFQNEKLFF
TRBV5-3	.	.	TRBJ1-1	TGTGCCAGAAGCCGTACCTACCTACAGGGACCTTCAGAAGCTTTCTTT	CARSRTYLQGPSEAFF
TRBV5-5	.	once	TRBJ1-6	TGTGCCAGCAGCTTGGCCATGGGCAGGTCGAATTCACCCCTCCACTTT	CASSLAMGRSNSPLHF
TRBV7-9	TRBD2	.	TRBJ2-5	TGTGCCAGCAGTCCCATCGGACTAGCGCTACAAGAGACCCAGTACTTC	CASSPIGLALQETQYF
TRBV10-3	.	few	TRBJ2-5	TGTGCCATCGGGAGAGCCAGGATGTACTTC	CAIGRARMYF
TRBV4-1	.	.	TRBJ1-1	TGCGCCAGCAGCCAAGATCCCGCGGGCTCAACCAACACTGAAGCTTTCTTT	CASSQDPAGSTNTEAFF
TRBV6-4	TRBD2	few	TRBJ2-5	TGTGCCAGCAGTGCCCCCGGGACTAGCGGGGGGGCAGAGACCCAGTACTTC	CASSAPGTSGGAETQYF